The present TCR beta chain was sequenced within a study of beta chain features in type 1 diabetes. The study, taken as a whole, reports: An over-representation of cells with high TCR expression could result from cDNA sequencing. The influence of HLA type on TCRB rearrangement stayed undetermined. Researchers reported that naive, central memory and Treg TCRB repertoires appeared more similar in patients than in healthy donors.

Of the isolated RNA, all was reverse transcribed, and so the sequenced material was expressed TCRB transcripts. Regulatory, naive and central memory T cell samples averaged approximately 3.5 million reads. The method was immunoSEQ multiplex PCR; TCRdb's version includes in-frame clones alone and lacks a portion of them. Found here are about 930,000 clones, 15% to 20% of them singletons; the top ten hold roughly 0.025%. V trimming: 4 bases; J trimming: 7 bases; junction bases outside the gene matches: 8. The CDR3 has 14 amino acids. Germline V gene data show CDR1 as SEHNR and CDR2 as FQNEAQ (reference sequence). A note on this clone: Antigen: not known.

The rearrangement joins TRBV7-9 to TRBJ2-7; 9 bases map to TRBD1. This receptor was identified in a woman aged 18 to 35 in good health. The sample was naive CD4+ T cells from blood. CDR3 residues: CASSYQQGAREQYF. The CDR3 DNA is TGTGCCAGCAGCTACCAACAGGGGGCTCGGGAGCAGTACTTC.